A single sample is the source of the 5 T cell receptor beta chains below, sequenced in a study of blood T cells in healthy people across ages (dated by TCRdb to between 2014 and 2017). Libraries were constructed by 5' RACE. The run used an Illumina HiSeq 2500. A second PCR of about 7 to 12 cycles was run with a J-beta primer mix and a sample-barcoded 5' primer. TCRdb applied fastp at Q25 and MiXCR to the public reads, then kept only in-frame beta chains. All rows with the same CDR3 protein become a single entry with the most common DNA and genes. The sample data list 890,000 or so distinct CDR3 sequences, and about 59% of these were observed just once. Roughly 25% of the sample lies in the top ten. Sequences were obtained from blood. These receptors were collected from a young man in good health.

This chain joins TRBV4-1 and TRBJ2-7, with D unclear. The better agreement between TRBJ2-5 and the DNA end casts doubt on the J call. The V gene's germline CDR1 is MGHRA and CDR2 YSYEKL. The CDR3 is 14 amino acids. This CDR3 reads CASSQDLILETQYF. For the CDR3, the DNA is TGCGCCAGCAGCCAAGATCTCATTCTGGAGACCCAGTACTTC.

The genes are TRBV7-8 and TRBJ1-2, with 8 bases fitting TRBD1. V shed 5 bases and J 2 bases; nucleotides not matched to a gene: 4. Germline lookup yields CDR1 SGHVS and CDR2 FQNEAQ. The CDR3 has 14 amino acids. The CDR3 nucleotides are TGTGCCAGCAGCGCTAACAGGGGGAACTATGGCTACACCTTC. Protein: CASSANRGNYGYTF.

CDR3 sequence: CSARGSVDGNTQYF. As DNA, the CDR3 is TGCAGTGCTAGAGGTAGCGTCGACGGGAATACGCAGTATTTT. The chain joins TRBV20-1 to TRBJ2-3; tentatively, D is TRBD2 (5 bases). The CDR3 contains 14 residues. V gave up 1 base and J gave up 7 bases, with 15 bases separating them. From germline, CDR1 is DFQATT and CDR2 SNEGSKA (reference sequence).

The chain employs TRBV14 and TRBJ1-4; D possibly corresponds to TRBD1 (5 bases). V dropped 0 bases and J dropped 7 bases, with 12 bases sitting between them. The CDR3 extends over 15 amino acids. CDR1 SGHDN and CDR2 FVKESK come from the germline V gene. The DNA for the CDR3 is TGTGCCAGCAGCCAAGAAGGGGAGTGCCCTGAAAAACTGTTTTTT. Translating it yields CASSQEGECPEKLFF.

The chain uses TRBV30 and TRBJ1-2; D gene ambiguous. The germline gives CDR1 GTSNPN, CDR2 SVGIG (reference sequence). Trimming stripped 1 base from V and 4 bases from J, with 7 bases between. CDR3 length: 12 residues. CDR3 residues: CAWSAPFYGYTF. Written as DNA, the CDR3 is TGTGCCTGGAGTGCCCCATTCTATGGCTACACCTTC.